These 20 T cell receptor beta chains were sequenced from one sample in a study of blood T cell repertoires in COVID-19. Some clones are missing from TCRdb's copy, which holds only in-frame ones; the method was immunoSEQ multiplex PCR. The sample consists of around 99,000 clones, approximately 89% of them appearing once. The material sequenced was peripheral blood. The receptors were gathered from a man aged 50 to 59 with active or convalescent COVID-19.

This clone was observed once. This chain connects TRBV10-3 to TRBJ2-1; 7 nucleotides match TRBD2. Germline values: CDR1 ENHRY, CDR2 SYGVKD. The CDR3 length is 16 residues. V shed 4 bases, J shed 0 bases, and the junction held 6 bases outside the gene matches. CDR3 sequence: CAISGRGGSSYNEQFF. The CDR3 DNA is TGTGCCATCAGTGGACGCGGCGGGAGCTCCTACAATGAGCAGTTCTTC.

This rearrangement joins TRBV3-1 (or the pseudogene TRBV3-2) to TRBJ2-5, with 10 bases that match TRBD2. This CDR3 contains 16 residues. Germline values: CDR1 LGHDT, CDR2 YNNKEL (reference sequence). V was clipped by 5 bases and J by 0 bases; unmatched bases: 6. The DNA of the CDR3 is TGTGCCAGCAGCGAAACCGGGACTAGCGACCAAGAGACCCAGTACTTC. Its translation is CASSETGTSDQETQYF.

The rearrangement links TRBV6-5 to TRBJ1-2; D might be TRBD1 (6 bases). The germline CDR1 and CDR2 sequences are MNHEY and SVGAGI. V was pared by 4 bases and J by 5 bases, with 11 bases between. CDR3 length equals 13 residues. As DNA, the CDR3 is TGTGCCAGCAGTTCGGGACAAAGATATGGCTACACCTTC. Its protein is CASSSGQRYGYTF.

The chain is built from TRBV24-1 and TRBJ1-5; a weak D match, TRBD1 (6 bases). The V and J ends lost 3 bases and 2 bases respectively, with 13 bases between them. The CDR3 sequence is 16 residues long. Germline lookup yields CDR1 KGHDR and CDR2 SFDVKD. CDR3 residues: CATSDADRIGNQPQHF. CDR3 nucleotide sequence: TGTGCCACCAGTGATGCCGACAGGATTGGCAATCAGCCCCAGCATTTT.

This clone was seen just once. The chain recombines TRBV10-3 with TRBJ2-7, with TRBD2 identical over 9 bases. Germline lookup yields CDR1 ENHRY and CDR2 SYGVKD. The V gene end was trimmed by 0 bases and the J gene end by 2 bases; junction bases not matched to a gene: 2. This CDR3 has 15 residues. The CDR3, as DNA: TGTGCCATCAGTGAGTCGGTAGCGGGGGCCTACGAGCAGTACTTC. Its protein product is CAISESVAGAYEQYF.

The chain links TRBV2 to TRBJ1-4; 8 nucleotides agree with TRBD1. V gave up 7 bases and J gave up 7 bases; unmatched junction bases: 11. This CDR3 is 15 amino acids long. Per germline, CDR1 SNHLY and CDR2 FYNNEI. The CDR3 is CASNEGTGGGEKLFF. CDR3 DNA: TGTGCCAGCAACGAAGGGACAGGTGGAGGTGAAAAACTGTTTTTT.

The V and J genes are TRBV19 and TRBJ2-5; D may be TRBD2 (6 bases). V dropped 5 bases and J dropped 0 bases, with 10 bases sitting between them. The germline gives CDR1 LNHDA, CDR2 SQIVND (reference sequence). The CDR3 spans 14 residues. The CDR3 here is CASSSRGYQETQYF. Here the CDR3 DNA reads TGTGCCAGTAGTTCACGGGGGTACCAAGAGACCCAGTACTTC.

For the CDR3, the DNA is TGTGCCAGCACCCATCCGGGACAGGGCCTAATTAATGGAAACACCATATATTTT. Its protein product is CASTHPGQGLINGNTIYF. The chain recombines TRBV28 with TRBJ1-3, with TRBD1 matching 9 bases. Per germline, CDR1 MDHEN and CDR2 SYDVKM. CDR3 length: 18 amino acids. V shed 7 bases and J 3 bases; nucleotides not matched to a gene: 16.

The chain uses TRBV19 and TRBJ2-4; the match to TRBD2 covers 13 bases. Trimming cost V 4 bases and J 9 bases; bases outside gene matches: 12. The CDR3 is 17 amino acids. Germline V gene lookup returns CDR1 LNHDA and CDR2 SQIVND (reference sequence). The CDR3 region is CASSTFGLAGEFSIQYF. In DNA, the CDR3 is TGTGCCAGTAGTACCTTCGGACTAGCGGGAGAGTTTAGCATTCAGTACTTC.

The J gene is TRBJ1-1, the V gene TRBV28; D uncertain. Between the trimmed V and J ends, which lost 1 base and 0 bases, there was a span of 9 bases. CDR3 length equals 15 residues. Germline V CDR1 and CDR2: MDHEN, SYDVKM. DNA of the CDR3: TGTGCCAGCAGTTTATATCCCCCAATGAACACTGAAGCTTTCTTT. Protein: CASSLYPPMNTEAFF.

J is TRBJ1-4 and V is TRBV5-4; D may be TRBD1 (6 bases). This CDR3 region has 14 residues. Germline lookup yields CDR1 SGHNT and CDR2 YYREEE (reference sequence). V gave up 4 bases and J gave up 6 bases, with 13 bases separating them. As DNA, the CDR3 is TGTGCCAGCAGCCCCGGGACATCCGATGAAAAACTGTTTTTT. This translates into CASSPGTSDEKLFF.

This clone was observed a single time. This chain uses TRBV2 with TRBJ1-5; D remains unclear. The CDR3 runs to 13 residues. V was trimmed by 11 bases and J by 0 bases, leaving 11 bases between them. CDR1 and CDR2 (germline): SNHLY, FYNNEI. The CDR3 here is CAGRVGSNQPQHF. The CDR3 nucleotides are TGTGCCGGGCGAGTGGGTAGCAATCAGCCCCAGCATTTT.

The CDR3 here is CASSLTDSARGYTF. The DNA for the CDR3 is TGTGCCAGCAGTTTAACCGACAGCGCAAGGGGCTACACCTTC. The chain links TRBV28 to TRBJ1-2; TRBD1 might be the D (5 bases). Trimming shortened V by 2 bases and J by 8 bases, and 15 bases separated the two germline ends. Germline V gene sequence: CDR1 MDHEN, CDR2 SYDVKM. The CDR3 is 14 residues long.

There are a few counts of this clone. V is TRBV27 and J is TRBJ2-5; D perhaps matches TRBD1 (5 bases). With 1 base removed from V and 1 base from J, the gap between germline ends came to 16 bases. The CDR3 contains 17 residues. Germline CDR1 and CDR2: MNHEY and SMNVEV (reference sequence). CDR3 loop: CASSLWGLHSSQETQYF. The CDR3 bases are TGTGCCAGCAGTTTATGGGGCCTCCATAGCAGCCAAGAGACCCAGTACTTC.

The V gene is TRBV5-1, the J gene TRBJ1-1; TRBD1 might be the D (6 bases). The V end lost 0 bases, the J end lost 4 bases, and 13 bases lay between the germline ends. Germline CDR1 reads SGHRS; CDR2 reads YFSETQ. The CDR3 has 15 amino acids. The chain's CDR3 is CASSLAGQGSTEAFF. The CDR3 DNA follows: TGCGCCAGCAGCTTGGCCGGGCAGGGGAGCACTGAAGCTTTCTTT.

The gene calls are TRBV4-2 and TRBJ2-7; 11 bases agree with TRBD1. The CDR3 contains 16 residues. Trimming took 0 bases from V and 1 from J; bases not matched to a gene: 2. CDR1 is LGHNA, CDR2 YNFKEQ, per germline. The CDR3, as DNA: TGTGCCAGCAGCCAAGAAGGACAGGGGGCTTCCTACGAGCAGTACTTC. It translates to CASSQEGQGASYEQYF.

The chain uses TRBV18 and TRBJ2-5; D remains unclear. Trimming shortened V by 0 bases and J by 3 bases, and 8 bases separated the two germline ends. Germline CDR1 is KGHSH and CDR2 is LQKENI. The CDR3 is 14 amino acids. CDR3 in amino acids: CASSPPMSEETQYF. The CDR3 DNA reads TGTGCCAGCTCACCACCGATGTCGGAAGAGACCCAGTACTTC.

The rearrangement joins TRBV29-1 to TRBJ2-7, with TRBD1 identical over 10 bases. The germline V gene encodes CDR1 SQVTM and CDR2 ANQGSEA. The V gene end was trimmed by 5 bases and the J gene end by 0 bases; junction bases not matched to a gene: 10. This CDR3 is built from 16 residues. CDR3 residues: CSVLVPDRGSSYEQYF. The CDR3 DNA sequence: TGCAGCGTTCTCGTTCCGGACAGGGGGAGCTCCTACGAGCAGTACTTC.

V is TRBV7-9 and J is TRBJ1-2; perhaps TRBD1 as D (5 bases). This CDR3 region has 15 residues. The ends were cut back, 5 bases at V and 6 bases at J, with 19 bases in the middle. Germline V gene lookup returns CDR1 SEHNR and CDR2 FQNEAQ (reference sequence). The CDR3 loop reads CASSPLTVTYHGYTF. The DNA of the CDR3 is TGTGCCAGCAGCCCCCTGACAGTCACCTACCATGGCTACACCTTC. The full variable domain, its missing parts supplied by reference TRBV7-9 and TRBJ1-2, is DTGVSQNPRHKITKRGQNVTFRCDPISEHNRLYWYRQTLGQGPEFLTYFQNEAQLEKSRLLSDRFSAERPKGSFSTLEIQRTEQGDSAMYLCASSPLTVTYHGYTFGSGTRLTVV.

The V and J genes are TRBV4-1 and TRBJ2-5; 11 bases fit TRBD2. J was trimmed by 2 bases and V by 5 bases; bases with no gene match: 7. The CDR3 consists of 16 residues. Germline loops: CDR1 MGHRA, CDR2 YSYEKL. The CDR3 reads CASSSRGLAVQETQYF. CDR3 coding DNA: TGCGCCAGCAGCTCCCGGGGACTAGCGGTTCAAGAGACCCAGTACTTC.